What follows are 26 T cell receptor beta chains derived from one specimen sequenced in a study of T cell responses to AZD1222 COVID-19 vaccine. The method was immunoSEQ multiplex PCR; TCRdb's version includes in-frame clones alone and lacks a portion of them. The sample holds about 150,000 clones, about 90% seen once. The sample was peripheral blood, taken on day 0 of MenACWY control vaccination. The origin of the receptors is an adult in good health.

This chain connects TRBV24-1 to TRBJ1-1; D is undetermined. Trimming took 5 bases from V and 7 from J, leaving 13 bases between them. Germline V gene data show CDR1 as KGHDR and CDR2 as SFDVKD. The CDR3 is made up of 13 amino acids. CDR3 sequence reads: CATSGGPKSEAFF. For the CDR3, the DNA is TGTGCCACCAGTGGCGGCCCCAAGAGTGAAGCTTTCTTT.

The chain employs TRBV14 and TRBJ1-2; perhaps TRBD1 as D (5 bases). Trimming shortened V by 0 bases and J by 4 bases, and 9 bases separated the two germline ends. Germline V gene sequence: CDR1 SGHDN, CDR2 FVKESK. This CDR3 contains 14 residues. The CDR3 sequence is CASSQDRGFYGYTF. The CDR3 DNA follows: TGTGCCAGCAGCCAAGATAGGGGATTCTATGGCTACACCTTC.

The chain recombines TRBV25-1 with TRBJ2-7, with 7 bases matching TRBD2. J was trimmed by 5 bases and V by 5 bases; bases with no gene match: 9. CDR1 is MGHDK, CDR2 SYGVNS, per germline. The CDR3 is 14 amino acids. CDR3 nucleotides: TGTGCCAGCAGTATTTCGGGAGGATCCCACGAGCAGTACTTC. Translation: CASSISGGSHEQYF.

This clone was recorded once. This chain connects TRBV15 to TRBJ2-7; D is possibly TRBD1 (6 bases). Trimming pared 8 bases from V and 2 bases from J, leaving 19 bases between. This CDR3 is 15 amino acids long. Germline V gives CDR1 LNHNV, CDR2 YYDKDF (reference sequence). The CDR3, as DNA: TGTGCCACCGGAGGTCGGCAGGGGCAACCCTACGAGCAGTACTTC. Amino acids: CATGGRQGQPYEQYF.

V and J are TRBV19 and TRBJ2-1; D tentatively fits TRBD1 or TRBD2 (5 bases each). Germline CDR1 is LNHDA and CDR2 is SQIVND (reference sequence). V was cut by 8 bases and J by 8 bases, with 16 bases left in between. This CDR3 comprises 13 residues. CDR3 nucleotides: TGTGCCAGTGGGACCCCGCAAGGGGATGAGCAGTTCTTC. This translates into CASGTPQGDEQFF.

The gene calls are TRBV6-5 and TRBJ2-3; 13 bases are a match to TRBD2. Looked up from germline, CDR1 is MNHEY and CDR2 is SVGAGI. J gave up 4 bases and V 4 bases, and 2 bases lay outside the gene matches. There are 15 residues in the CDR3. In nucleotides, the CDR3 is TGTGCCAGCAGTTCACTAGCGGGAGGGGCAGATACGCAGTATTTT. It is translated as CASSSLAGGADTQYF.

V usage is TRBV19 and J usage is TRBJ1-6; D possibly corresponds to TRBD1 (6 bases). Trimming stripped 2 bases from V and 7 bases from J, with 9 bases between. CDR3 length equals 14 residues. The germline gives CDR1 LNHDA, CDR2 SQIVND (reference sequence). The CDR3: CASSITQGNSPLHF. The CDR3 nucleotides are TGTGCCAGTAGTATAACCCAGGGGAATTCACCCCTCCACTTT.

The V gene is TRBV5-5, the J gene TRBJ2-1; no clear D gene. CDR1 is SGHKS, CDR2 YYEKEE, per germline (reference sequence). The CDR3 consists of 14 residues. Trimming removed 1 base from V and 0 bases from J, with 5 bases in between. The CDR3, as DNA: TGTGCCAGCAGCTTGTCGGGCTCCTACAATGAGCAGTTCTTC. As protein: CASSLSGSYNEQFF. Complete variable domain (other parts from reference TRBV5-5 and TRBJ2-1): DAGVTQSPTHLIKTRGQQVTLRCSPISGHKSVSWYQQVLGQGPQFIFQYYEKEERGRGNFPDRFSARQFPNYSSELNVNALLLGDSALYLCASSLSGSYNEQFFGPGTRLTVL.

CDR3 sequence reads: CASSLGAGGTGELFF. The CDR3 region has the DNA TGTGCCAGCAGCTTAGGGGCGGGGGGCACCGGGGAGCTGTTTTTT. J is TRBJ2-2 and V is TRBV7-8, with 8 positions matching TRBD2. Per the germline V gene, CDR1 is SGHVS and CDR2 is FQNEAQ. V was pared by 1 base and J by 4 bases, with 2 bases of the junction left unmatched. The CDR3 covers 15 residues.

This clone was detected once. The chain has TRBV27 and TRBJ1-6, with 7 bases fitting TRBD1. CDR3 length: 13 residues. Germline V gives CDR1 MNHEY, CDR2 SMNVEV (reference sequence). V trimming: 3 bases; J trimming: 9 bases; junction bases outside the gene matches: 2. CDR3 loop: CASSLDRISPLHF. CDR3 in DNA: TGTGCCAGCAGTTTGGACAGGATTTCACCCCTCCACTTT.

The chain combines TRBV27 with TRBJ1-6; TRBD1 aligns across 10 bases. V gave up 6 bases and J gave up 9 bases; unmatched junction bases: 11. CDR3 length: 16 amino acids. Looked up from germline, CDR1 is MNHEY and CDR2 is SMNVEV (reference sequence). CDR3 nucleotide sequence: TGTGCCAGCAGCTCCTGGGACAGGGGAAAAGGTTCACCCCTCCACTTT. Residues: CASSSWDRGKGSPLHF.

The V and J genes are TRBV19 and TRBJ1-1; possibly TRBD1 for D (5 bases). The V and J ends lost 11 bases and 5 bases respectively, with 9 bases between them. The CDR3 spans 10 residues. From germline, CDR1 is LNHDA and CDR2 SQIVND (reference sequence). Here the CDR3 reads CAAGGTEAFF. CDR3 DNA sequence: TGTGCCGCGGGGGGTACTGAAGCTTTCTTT. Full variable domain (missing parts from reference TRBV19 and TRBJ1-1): DGGITQSPKYLFRKEGQNVTLSCEQNLNHDAMYWYRQDPGQGLRLIYYSQIVNDFQKGDIAEGYSVSREKKESFPLTVTSAQKNPTAFYLCAAGGTEAFFGQGTRLTVV.

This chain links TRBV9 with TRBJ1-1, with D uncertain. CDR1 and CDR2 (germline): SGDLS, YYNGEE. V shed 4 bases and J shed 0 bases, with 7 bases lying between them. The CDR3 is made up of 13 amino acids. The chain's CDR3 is CASSITVNTEAFF. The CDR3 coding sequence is TGTGCCAGCAGCATTACAGTGAACACTGAAGCTTTCTTT.

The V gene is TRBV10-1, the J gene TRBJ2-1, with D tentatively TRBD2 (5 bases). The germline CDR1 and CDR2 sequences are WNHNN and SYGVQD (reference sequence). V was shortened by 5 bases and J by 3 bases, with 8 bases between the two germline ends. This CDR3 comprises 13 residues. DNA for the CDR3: TGCGCCAGCAGTCCGACTATCTACAATGAGCAGTTCTTC. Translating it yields CASSPTIYNEQFF.

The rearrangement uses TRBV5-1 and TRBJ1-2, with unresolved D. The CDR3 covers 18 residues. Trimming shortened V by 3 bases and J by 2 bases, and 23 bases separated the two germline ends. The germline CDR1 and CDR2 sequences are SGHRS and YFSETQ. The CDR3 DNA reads TGCGCCAGCAGCTCTCTATCCGCCGGGCCCCGCGAGAACTATGGCTACACCTTC. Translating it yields CASSSLSAGPRENYGYTF.

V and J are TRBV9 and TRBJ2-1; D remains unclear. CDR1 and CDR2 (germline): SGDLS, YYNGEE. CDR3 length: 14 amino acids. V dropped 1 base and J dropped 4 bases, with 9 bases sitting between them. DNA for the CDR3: TGTGCCAGCAGCGTATCGGACGGATACAATGAGCAGTTCTTC. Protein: CASSVSDGYNEQFF.

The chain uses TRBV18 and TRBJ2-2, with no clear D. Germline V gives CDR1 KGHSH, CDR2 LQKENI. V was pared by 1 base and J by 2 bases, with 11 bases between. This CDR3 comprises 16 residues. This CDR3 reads CASSPLHMTNTGELFF. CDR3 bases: TGTGCCAGCTCACCACTCCATATGACAAACACCGGGGAGCTGTTTTTT.

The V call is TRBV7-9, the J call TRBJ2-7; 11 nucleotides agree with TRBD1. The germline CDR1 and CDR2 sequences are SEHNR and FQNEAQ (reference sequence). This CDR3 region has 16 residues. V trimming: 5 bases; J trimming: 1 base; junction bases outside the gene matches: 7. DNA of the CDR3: TGTGCCAGCAGCCATAACCGGGACAGGGGGTCCTACGAGCAGTACTTC. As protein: CASSHNRDRGSYEQYF.

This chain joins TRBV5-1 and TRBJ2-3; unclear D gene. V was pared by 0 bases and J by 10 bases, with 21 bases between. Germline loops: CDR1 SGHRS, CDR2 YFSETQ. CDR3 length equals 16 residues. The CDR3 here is CASSLAVQGIGAPQYF. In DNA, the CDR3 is TGCGCCAGCAGCTTGGCCGTTCAAGGGATCGGAGCTCCGCAGTATTTT.

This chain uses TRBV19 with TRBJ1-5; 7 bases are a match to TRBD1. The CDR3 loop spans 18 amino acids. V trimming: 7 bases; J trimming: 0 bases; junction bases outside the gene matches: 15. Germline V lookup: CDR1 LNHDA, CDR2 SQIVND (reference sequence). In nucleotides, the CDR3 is TGTGCCAGTAACCCAGGGGGAGGAGCAGGTGATAGCAATCAGCCCCAGCATTTT. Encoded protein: CASNPGGGAGDSNQPQHF.

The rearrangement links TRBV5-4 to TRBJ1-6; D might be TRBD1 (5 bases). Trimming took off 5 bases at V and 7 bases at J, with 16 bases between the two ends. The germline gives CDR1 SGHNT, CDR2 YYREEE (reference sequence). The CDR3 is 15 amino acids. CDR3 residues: CASSFEQGTNSPLHF. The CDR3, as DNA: TGTGCCAGCAGTTTTGAGCAAGGGACGAATTCACCCCTCCACTTT.

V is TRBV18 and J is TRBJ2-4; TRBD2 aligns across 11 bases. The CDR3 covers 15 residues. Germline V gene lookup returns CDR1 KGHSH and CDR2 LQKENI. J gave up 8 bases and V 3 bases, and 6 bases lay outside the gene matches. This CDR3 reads CASSPDSGRAHIQYF. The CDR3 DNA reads TGTGCCAGCTCACCCGATAGCGGGAGGGCGCACATTCAGTACTTC.

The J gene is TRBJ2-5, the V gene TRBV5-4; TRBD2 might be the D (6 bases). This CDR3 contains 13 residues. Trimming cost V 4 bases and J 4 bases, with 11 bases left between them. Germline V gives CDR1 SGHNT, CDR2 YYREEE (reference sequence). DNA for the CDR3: TGTGCCAGCAGCCCGGGACTTACAGAGACCCAGTACTTC. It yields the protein CASSPGLTETQYF.

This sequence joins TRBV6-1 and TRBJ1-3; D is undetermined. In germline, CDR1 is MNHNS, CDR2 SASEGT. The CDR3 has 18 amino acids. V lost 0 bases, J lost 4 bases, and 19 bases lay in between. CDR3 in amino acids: CASSEAQFRGGHGNTIYF. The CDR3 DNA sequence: TGTGCCAGCAGTGAAGCGCAGTTTCGGGGTGGGCACGGAAACACCATATATTTT.

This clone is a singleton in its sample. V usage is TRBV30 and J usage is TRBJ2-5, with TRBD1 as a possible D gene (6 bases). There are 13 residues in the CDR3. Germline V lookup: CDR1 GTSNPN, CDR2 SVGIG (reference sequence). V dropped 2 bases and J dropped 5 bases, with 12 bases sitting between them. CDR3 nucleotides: TGTGCCTGGAGTTCAGGGGAATGGGAGACCCAGTACTTC. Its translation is CAWSSGEWETQYF.

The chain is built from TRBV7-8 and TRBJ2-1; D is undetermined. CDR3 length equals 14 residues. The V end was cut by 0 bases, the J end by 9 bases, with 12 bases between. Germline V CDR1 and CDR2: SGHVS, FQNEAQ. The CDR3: CASSLAGNSPEQFF. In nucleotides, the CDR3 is TGTGCCAGCAGCTTAGCGGGCAACAGCCCTGAGCAGTTCTTC.